This is a list of T cell receptor beta chains from one sample in a study of beta chain features in type 1 diabetes. TCRdb's copy holds only in-frame clones and misses some; the assay was immunoSEQ multiplex PCR. This table holds more than 100,000 clones, about a sixth found once. Sequenced: central memory CD4+ T cells from blood. The receptor set was obtained from a man aged 25-45 years with type 1 diabetes. Each CDR3 is given with its conserved first and last residue. The D gene is left open where the match is weak. Part of the rows lack a size; the others show once, few, many or a class for expanded clones.

TGTGCCAGCAGCCTTGGACTAGCGGGGAGTACCACAGATACGCAGTATTTT,CASSLGLAGSTTDTQYF,.,TRBD2,TRBV7-3,TRBJ2-3
TGTGCCAGCAGTGAAAGGGGGGGCACCGGGGAGCTGTTTTTT,CASSERGGTGELFF,.,.,TRBV6-1,TRBJ2-2
TGTGCCAGCAGCCCCCAGACAGGGGGTAACGAGCAGTACTTC,CASSPQTGGNEQYF,few,TRBD1,TRBV7-6,TRBJ2-7
TGTGCCAGCAGCCCTCGGACGGATGAAAAACTGTTTTTT,CASSPRTDEKLFF,.,.,TRBV14,TRBJ1-4
TGTGCCAGCAGCCTTCGATCCGGGACCTCTGGCGAGCAGTACTTC,CASSLRSGTSGEQYF,.,.,TRBV14,TRBJ2-7
TGTGCCAGCGGCCTTAATCAGGGGGTCTCCTACGAGCAGTACTTC,CASGLNQGVSYEQYF,few,TRBD1,TRBV28,TRBJ2-7
TGCAGCGTGGGAGGACAGGGGGACGGGACCCAGTACTTC,CSVGGQGDGTQYF,.,TRBD1,TRBV29-1,TRBJ2-5
TGTGCCAGCAGTTTGGAAGACAAAGCTAACTATGGCTACACCTTC,CASSLEDKANYGYTF,few,.,TRBV28,TRBJ1-2
TGTGCCAGCAGCTTCCGGGACACCCAATACTTC,CASSFRDTQYF,few,.,TRBV11-2,TRBJ2-7
TGTGCCAGCTCGGATCAGGGCCCGGCGCCCGGCTACACCTTC,CASSDQGPAPGYTF,.,.,TRBV18,TRBJ1-2
TGTGCCAGCAGTGAAGTTCAAGCCCTCTCGTACGAGCAGTACTTC,CASSEVQALSYEQYF,few,.,TRBV2,TRBJ2-7
TGCGCCAGCAGCCCATCCCCGGACGGGGAGACCCAGTACTTC,CASSPSPDGETQYF,once,.,TRBV5-1,TRBJ2-5
TGTGCCAGTAGTATAGCAAGGGGCCAGCCCCAGCATTTT,CASSIARGQPQHF,many,.,TRBV19,TRBJ1-5
TGTGCCAGCAGTGAATTTGGCACCCCGGCCCTCCACTTT,CASSEFGTPALHF,few,.,TRBV25-1,TRBJ1-6
TGTGCCAGCAGCTTAGTAGCAGGGGGTTCCGTACAGACCCAGTACTTC,CASSLVAGGSVQTQYF,.,TRBD1,TRBV11-2,TRBJ2-5
TGCAGCGTTGAGGGGGCGGCCACTGAAGCTTTCTTT,CSVEGAATEAFF,few,.,TRBV29-1,TRBJ1-1
TGTGCCAGCAGCTTAATGGGGGCCACCGGGGAGCTGTTTTTT,CASSLMGATGELFF,once,.,TRBV7-2,TRBJ2-2
TGTGCCAGCAGCCTGAACAAGGACTACTCCAATGAGCAGTTCTTC,CASSLNKDYSNEQFF,.,.,TRBV7-6,TRBJ2-1
TGTGCCAGCCGGGGACAGGGGTACACAGATACGCAGTATTTT,CASRGQGYTDTQYF,.,TRBD1,TRBV6-5,TRBJ2-3
TGCAGTGCCCCCCAGGCCCTCCACTTT,CSAPQALHF,few,.,TRBV20-1,TRBJ1-6
TGTGCCCTGCAATTCGGTATCTCTGGAAACACCATATATTTT,CALQFGISGNTIYF,few,.,TRBV30,TRBJ1-3
TGTGCCAGCAGCACCCCAGGGGGCACAGATACGCAGTATTTT,CASSTPGGTDTQYF,.,.,TRBV7-2,TRBJ2-3
TGTGCCAGTAGTATACAGGGAGCGGAGACCCAGTACTTC,CASSIQGAETQYF,.,.,TRBV19,TRBJ2-5
TGTGCCAGCAGCGTAGATCTAGCGGGGTTCACAGATACGCAGTATTTT,CASSVDLAGFTDTQYF,.,TRBD2,TRBV9,TRBJ2-3
TGTGCCAGCAGTGAAGCGAAGTCCTGGGGCTACGAGCAGTACTTC,CASSEAKSWGYEQYF,.,.,TRBV2,TRBJ2-7
TGTGCCAGCAGACCCCGATACAGGGTTGGCGAGACCCAGTACTTC,CASRPRYRVGETQYF,.,.,TRBV7-6,TRBJ2-5
TGTGCCAGCAATGGGCAGGGTGGCCCCGGGGAGCTGTTTTTT,CASNGQGGPGELFF,.,.,TRBV2,TRBJ2-2
TGTGCCAGCAGTGAGGGATTCTATAATTCACCCCTCCACTTT,CASSEGFYNSPLHF,.,.,TRBV27,TRBJ1-6
TGTGCCAGCAGATCTTATAATTCACCCCTCCACTTT,CASRSYNSPLHF,.,.,TRBV27,TRBJ1-6
TGTGCCAGCAGCCCAGGGTATCTATGGGGCTACACCTTC,CASSPGYLWGYTF,.,.,TRBV7-9,TRBJ1-2
TGTGCCAGCAGCATCGGGACTAACAATGAGCAGTTCTTC,CASSIGTNNEQFF,few,TRBD2,TRBV7-2,TRBJ2-1
TGTGCCAGCAGCCCAGGGACAGCAAGAGGCAATGAGCAGTTCTTC,CASSPGTARGNEQFF,.,TRBD1,TRBV7-6,TRBJ2-1
TGTGCCAGCAGCCTCAACAGGGTTTCGACTGAAGCTTTCTTT,CASSLNRVSTEAFF,.,.,TRBV6-1,TRBJ1-1
TGTGCCAGCAGTGGGGCAGGGACCAATGAGCAGTTCTTC,CASSGAGTNEQFF,.,.,TRBV2,TRBJ2-1
TGTGCCAGCAGCTCAGGGTACTACGAGCAGTACTTC,CASSSGYYEQYF,few,.,TRBV7-2,TRBJ2-7
TGTGCCAGCTCACCGCAGGGGCCGGGCACTGAAGCTTTCTTT,CASSPQGPGTEAFF,.,.,TRBV18,TRBJ1-1
TGTGCCAGCAGGGGACAGGGTGACATTAACTATGGCTACACCTTC,CASRGQGDINYGYTF,few,TRBD1,TRBV7-2,TRBJ1-2
TGTGCCATCAGAACGGACAGGGGTGGCACAGATACGCAGTATTTT,CAIRTDRGGTDTQYF,many,TRBD1,TRBV10-3,TRBJ2-3
TGTGCCAGCAGGGGGACAGCGCTATGCTCTGGAAACACCATATATTTT,CASRGTALCSGNTIYF,.,TRBD1,TRBV11-3,TRBJ1-3
TGCGCCAGCAGCTTCGACCGTACCTACAATGAGCAGTTCTTC,CASSFDRTYNEQFF,few,.,TRBV5-1,TRBJ2-1
TGTGCCAGCAGCTCGAGCGGGGGGTGGAATGAGCAGTTCTTC,CASSSSGGWNEQFF,.,TRBD2,TRBV9,TRBJ2-1
TGTGCCAGCAGGGACAGGGGAGGTGGGGCCAACGTCCTGACTTTC,CASRDRGGGANVLTF,few,TRBD1,TRBV6-5,TRBJ2-6
TGTGCCAACTCCGGGACAGGGGGAGACAATGAGCAGTTCTTC,CANSGTGGDNEQFF,.,TRBD1,TRBV10-3,TRBJ2-1
TGTGCCAGCAGTCCTGGGACAGGGGTCGAGCAGTACTTC,CASSPGTGVEQYF,few,TRBD1,TRBV7-9,TRBJ2-7
TGTGCCAGCAGTTCAGGACTAGCGGGCGATACAGATACGCAGTATTTT,CASSSGLAGDTDTQYF,few,TRBD2,TRBV27,TRBJ2-3
TGTGCCAGCAGTCCCGGGACTAGCGGCCTATATGAGCAGTTCTTC,CASSPGTSGLYEQFF,few,TRBD2,TRBV5-4,TRBJ2-1
TGCGCCAGCAGCCAAGGGGCCGGAAGCTCTGGGGCCAACGTCCTGACTTTC,CASSQGAGSSGANVLTF,medium-sized,.,TRBV4-3,TRBJ2-6
TGTGCCAGCAGTTTAGGAACCAAAAACATTCAGTACTTC,CASSLGTKNIQYF,few,.,TRBV28,TRBJ2-4
TGTGCCAGCAGTTTAGAACCGGGAGGGTATCATGAGCAGTTCTTC,CASSLEPGGYHEQFF,few,TRBD2,TRBV27,TRBJ2-1
TGCGCCAGCAGCCCCACAGGGGCGGCACCCTACGAGCAGTACTTC,CASSPTGAAPYEQYF,.,TRBD1,TRBV4-3,TRBJ2-7
TGTGCCAGCAGCGCCACGTCCGGGACCGCGATCTTT,CASSATSGTAIF,.,.,TRBV9,TRBJ1-1
TGTGCCAGCAGCTTAGGGGGTAGGCGCACAGATACGCAGTATTTT,CASSLGGRRTDTQYF,.,.,TRBV7-2,TRBJ2-3
TGTGCCAGCAGCTTTTTTGCGGGGGGTAACACAGATACGCAGTATTTT,CASSFFAGGNTDTQYF,few,TRBD2,TRBV7-8,TRBJ2-3
TGTGCCAGCAGCCCCCTGACGTGGGGGAACACCGGGGAGCTGTTTTTT,CASSPLTWGNTGELFF,few,.,TRBV14,TRBJ2-2
TGTGCCTGGAGCCCCTCGGGGCCAGGCTACACCTTC,CAWSPSGPGYTF,.,.,TRBV30,TRBJ1-2
TGTGCCAGCAGCTACACAGCTGCTAACTATGGCTACACCTTC,CASSYTAANYGYTF,few,.,TRBV5-4,TRBJ1-2
TGTGCCAGCAGTCTCTACGAGCAGTACTTC,CASSLYEQYF,.,.,TRBV2,TRBJ2-7
TGTGCCAGTACCACCCGGACAGGGCTGAGCGGGGAGCTGTTTTTT,CASTTRTGLSGELFF,.,TRBD1,TRBV19,TRBJ2-2
TGTGCCAGCAGCCATAACAGGGGCCAGAACACTGAAGCTTTCTTT,CASSHNRGQNTEAFF,few,TRBD1,TRBV7-2,TRBJ1-1
TGTGCCAGCAGCCCTCAGTCGTATAGCACAGATACGCAGTATTTT,CASSPQSYSTDTQYF,.,.,TRBV7-2,TRBJ2-3